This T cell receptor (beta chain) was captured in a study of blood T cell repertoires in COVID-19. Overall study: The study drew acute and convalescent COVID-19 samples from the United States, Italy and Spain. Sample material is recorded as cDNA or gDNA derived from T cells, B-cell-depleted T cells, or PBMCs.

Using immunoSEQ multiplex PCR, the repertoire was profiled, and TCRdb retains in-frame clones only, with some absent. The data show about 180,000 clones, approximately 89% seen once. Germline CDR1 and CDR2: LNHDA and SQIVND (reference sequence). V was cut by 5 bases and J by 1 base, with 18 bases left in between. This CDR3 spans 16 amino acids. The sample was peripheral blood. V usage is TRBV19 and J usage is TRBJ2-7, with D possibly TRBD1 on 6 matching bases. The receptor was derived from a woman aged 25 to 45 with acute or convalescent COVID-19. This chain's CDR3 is CASSRAGSTGSYEQYF. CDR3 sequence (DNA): TGTGCCAGTAGTCGGGCTGGGTCGACAGGTTCCTACGAGCAGTACTTC. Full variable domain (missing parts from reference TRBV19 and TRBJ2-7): DGGITQSPKYLFRKEGQNVTLSCEQNLNHDAMYWYRQDPGQGLRLIYYSQIVNDFQKGDIAEGYSVSREKKESFPLTVTSAQKNPTAFYLCASSRAGSTGSYEQYFGPGTRLTVT.